This TCR beta chain was recovered during a study of blood T cell repertoires in COVID-19. Measured with immunoSEQ multiplex PCR; TCRdb has only the in-frame clones, and not every one. The sample includes tens of thousands of clones, around nine tenths of them seen just once. This clone was observed once. The CDR3 loop spans 15 amino acids. The junction had 11 bases not matched to a gene; V was cut back by 5 bases and J by 7 bases. Germline values: CDR1 SGHVS, CDR2 FQNEAQ. The gene calls are TRBV7-8 and TRBJ2-1, with 7 bases that match TRBD1. Sample: peripheral blood. The clonotype was recovered from a human donor in a cohort sampled during active COVID-19. In DNA, the CDR3 is TGTGCCAGCAGCCGAGGGACAGACCGGGGTAATGAGCAGTTCTTC. Its protein product is CASSRGTDRGNEQFF.